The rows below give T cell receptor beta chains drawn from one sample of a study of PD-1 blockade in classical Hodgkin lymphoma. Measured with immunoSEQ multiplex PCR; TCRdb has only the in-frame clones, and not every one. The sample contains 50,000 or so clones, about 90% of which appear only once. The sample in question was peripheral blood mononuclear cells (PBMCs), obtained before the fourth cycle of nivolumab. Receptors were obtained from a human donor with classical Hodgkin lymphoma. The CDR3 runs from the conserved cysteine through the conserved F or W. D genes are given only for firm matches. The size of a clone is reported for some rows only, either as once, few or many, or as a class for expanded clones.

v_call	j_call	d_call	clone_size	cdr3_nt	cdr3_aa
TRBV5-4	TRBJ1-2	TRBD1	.	TGTGCCAGCAGCCCGGACAGGGGGTTGATCTATGGCTACACCTTC	CASSPDRGLIYGYTF
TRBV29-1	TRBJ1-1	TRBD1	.	TGCAGCGCTGCACGACAGGGACGCACTGAAGCTTTCTTT	CSAARQGRTEAFF
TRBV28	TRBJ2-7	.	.	TGTGCCAGCAGTTTACGCGGCGGTTACGAGCAGTACTTC	CASSLRGGYEQYF
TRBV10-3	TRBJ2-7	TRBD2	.	TGTGCCATCAGACCGGGACTAGCGGGACCATTCACCTACGAGCAGTACTTC	CAIRPGLAGPFTYEQYF
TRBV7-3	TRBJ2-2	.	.	TGTGCCAGCAGCTTAGATTACACCGGGGAGCTGTTTTTT	CASSLDYTGELFF
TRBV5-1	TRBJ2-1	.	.	TGCGCCAGCAGCTTAGAGACCCACGCGGGTGAGCAGTTCTTC	CASSLETHAGEQFF
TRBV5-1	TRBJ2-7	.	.	TGCGCCAGCAGCTTGGACACGACGGGCTACGAGCAGTACTTC	CASSLDTTGYEQYF
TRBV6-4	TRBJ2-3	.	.	TGTGCCAGCAGTGGCCTGACAGGAGATACGCAGTATTTT	CASSGLTGDTQYF
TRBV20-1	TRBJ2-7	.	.	TGCAGTGCTAGATTTAGCTACGAGCAGTACTTC	CSARFSYEQYF
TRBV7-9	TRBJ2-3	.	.	TGTGCCAGCAGCCCATGGGGAGATCCGCAGTATTTT	CASSPWGDPQYF
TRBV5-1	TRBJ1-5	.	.	TGCGCCAGCAGCCCGCCGCCTCTGCCGGATCAGCCCCAGCATTTT	CASSPPPLPDQPQHF
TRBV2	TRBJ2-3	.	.	TGTGCCAGCAGTCCTCAGGATCTCGCAGATACGCAGTATTTT	CASSPQDLADTQYF
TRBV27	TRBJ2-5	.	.	TGTGCCAGCAGTTTAAGTCCAGGGGGGAAGACCCAGTACTTC	CASSLSPGGKTQYF
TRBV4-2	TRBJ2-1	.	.	TGTGCCAGCAGCCAAGTTATAGGACTGGGAGGTGGTGAGCAGTTCTTC	CASSQVIGLGGGEQFF
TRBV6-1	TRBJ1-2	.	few	TGTGCCAGCAGCCGGACCGGTGGCTACACCTTC	CASSRTGGYTF
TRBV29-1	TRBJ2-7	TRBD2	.	TGCAGCGTTGAGGGACTAGCGGGGTACGAGCAGTACTTC	CSVEGLAGYEQYF
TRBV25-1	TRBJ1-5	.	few	TGTGCCAGCAGTGCTGCCCCATTTGGTAAGCCCCAGCATTTT	CASSAAPFGKPQHF
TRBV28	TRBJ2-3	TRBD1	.	TGTGCCAGCAGTCCACCCGACAGGGCTAGCACAGATACGCAGTATTTT	CASSPPDRASTDTQYF
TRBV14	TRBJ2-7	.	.	TGTGCCAGCAGCCAGGTCCCCCGGCAGGCCCTCTCCTACGAGCAGTACTTC	CASSQVPRQALSYEQYF
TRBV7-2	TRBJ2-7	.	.	TGTGCCAGCAGCTTGCGGGAGCAGTACTTC	CASSLREQYF
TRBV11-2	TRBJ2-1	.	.	TGTGCCAGCAGCCCGGGGACTTGGCAGCAGTTCTTC	CASSPGTWQQFF
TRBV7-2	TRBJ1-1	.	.	TGTGCCAGCAGCTTAGGTCGGCTGAACACTGAAGCTTTCTTT	CASSLGRLNTEAFF
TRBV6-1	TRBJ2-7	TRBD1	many	TGTGCCAGCAGTGAGGTTGGGACAGGGGGCTACGAGCAGTACTTC	CASSEVGTGGYEQYF
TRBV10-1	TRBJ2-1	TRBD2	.	TGCGCCAGCAGCCTCAGCGGGGCTACCTACAATGAGCAGTTCTTC	CASSLSGATYNEQFF
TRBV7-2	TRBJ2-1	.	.	TGTGCCAGCAGCTTTCCGGGACTCTACAATGAGCAGTTCTTC	CASSFPGLYNEQFF
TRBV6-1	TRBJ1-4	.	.	TGTGCCAGCAGCGTTAATCGGGGGGAAAAACTGTTTTTT	CASSVNRGEKLFF
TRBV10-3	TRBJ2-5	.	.	TGTGCCATCAGTGGGAGTCCGAGACAAGAGACCCAGTACTTC	CAISGSPRQETQYF
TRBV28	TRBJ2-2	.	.	TGTGCCAGCAGCTCCTGGGACTTTTCCACCGGGGAGCTGTTTTTT	CASSSWDFSTGELFF
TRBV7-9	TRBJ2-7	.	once	TGTGCCAGCAGCCCTACCTGGGACATGCAGTACTTC	CASSPTWDMQYF
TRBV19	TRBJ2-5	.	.	TGTGCCAGTAGCCTATCCGTGGCTTCTAGGGGCCCTCGGGAGACCCAGTACTTC	CASSLSVASRGPRETQYF
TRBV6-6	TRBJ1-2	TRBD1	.	TGTGCCAGCAGCTCAATACAGGGGGCGCCGTCGGGCTACACCTTC	CASSSIQGAPSGYTF
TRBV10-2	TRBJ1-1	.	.	TGCGCCAGCAGTACGGACAGAAGGGGGAACACTGAAGCTTTCTTT	CASSTDRRGNTEAFF
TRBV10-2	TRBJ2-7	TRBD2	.	TGCGCCAGCGAGGGGAGTAGCGGGAGTCGTTACTACGAGCAGTACTTC	CASEGSSGSRYYEQYF
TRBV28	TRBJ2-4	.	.	TGTGCCAGCACCGAAAGGGGGGAAGCCAAAAACATTCAGTACTTC	CASTERGEAKNIQYF
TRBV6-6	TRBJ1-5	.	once	TGTGCCAGCAGTTTAAGAGGGGCTGGCAATCAGCCCCAGCATTTT	CASSLRGAGNQPQHF
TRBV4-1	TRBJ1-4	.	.	TGCGCCAGCAGCCAATTTCGAGGCGGGGCGCCAGAAAATGAAAAACTGTTTTTT	CASSQFRGGAPENEKLFF
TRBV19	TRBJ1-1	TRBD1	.	TGTGCCAGTAGTCTAATTAAGGGACAGGAAGAGAACACTGAAGCTTTCTTT	CASSLIKGQEENTEAFF